This passage covers 18 T cell receptor beta chains from one sample sequenced in a study of cytomegalovirus exposure and HLA in healthy donors. 13 Jbeta primers and 60 Vbeta primers were used for the PCR. This table comes from immunoSEQ multiplex PCR, and its TCRdb copy is limited to in-frame clones, with some not included. The sample shows approximately 150,000 clones, roughly 79% of them seen only once. Sequencing was performed on PBMCs. The receptors stem from a woman aged 45-60 years in good health and CMV-seronegative.

This chain joins TRBV5-1 and TRBJ1-6; TRBD1 agrees at 9 bases. The CDR3 consists of 15 residues. Germline CDR1 reads SGHRS; CDR2 reads YFSETQ. V trimming: 1 base; J trimming: 9 bases; junction bases outside the gene matches: 5. The CDR3 protein is CASSLQQGASSPLHF. The CDR3 DNA sequence: TGCGCCAGCAGCTTGCAACAGGGGGCCAGTTCACCCCTCCACTTT.

CDR3 in DNA: TGTGCCAGCAGCGTAGCTCATGGCCTCACAGATACGCAGTATTTT. Protein product: CASSVAHGLTDTQYF. V usage is TRBV9 and J usage is TRBJ2-3; no definite D call. Germline-derived CDR1 and CDR2 are SGDLS and YYNGEE. V lost 0 bases, J lost 2 bases, and 10 bases lay in between. This CDR3 comprises 15 residues.

V is TRBV5-1 and J is TRBJ2-7; tentative D call: TRBD1 (6 bases). Deletions cut 4 bases from V and 3 bases from J, with 11 bases between. This CDR3 spans 13 amino acids. Looked up from germline, CDR1 is SGHRS and CDR2 is YFSETQ. For the CDR3, the DNA is TGCGCCAGCAGCGGAGGACAGATCTACGAGCAGTACTTC. Amino acid sequence: CASSGGQIYEQYF.

The genes are TRBV6-5 and TRBJ1-2, with D hard to call. CDR3 length equals 14 residues. The germline V gene encodes CDR1 MNHEY and CDR2 SVGAGI. Between the trimmed V and J ends, which lost 0 bases and 8 bases, there was a span of 13 bases. The CDR3 here is CASSYSRTDQGYTF. CDR3 coding DNA: TGTGCCAGCAGTTACTCGAGAACAGACCAGGGCTACACCTTC.

The gene calls are TRBV4-3 and TRBJ1-2, with 8 nucleotides matching TRBD1. This CDR3 contains 14 residues. From germline, CDR1 is LGHNA and CDR2 YSLEER. V lost 2 bases to trimming and J lost 7 bases; unmatched junction nucleotides: 6. Written as DNA, the CDR3 is TGCGCCAGCAGCCAACTGGACAGGGAGAGTGGCTACACCTTC. This codes for CASSQLDRESGYTF.

The chain combines TRBV4-3 with TRBJ2-1, with 7 nucleotides matching TRBD2. Germline assignment: CDR1 LGHNA and CDR2 YSLEER. The ends lost 5 bases at V and 8 bases at J; junction bases unmatched: 12. The CDR3 sequence is 15 residues long. CDR3 sequence: CASSTRDYERDEQFF. The CDR3 coding sequence is TGCGCCAGCAGCACCCGGGACTATGAGAGGGATGAGCAGTTCTTC.

This chain uses TRBV4-1 with TRBJ2-3, with 10 nucleotides matching TRBD2. With 3 bases clipped from V and 3 bases from J, the junction kept 0 bases outside the gene matches. The CDR3 is made up of 14 amino acids. Germline V gene lookup returns CDR1 MGHRA and CDR2 YSYEKL. DNA of the CDR3: TGCGCCAGCAGCCAGACTAGCGGGACAGATACGCAGTATTTT. It yields the protein CASSQTSGTDTQYF.

This clone has more than one count but fewer than ten. V is TRBV10-3 and J is TRBJ2-1, with 10 bases aligning to TRBD2. CDR1 and CDR2 from the germline V gene are ENHRY and SYGVKD. The CDR3 has 14 residues. Trimming took 4 bases from V and 5 from J; bases not matched to a gene: 2. The CDR3 DNA reads TGTGCCATCAGTGGGACTAGCGGAGACAATGAGCAGTTCTTC. Translation: CAISGTSGDNEQFF.

The rearrangement uses TRBV30 and TRBJ2-1; 8 bases agree with TRBD2. Germline CDR1 GTSNPN, CDR2 SVGIG (reference sequence). V was clipped by 6 bases and J by 3 bases; unmatched bases: 16. There are 17 residues in the CDR3. CDR3 DNA: TGTGCCTGCTCCCTCTACCGGGCTAGCGGGCTCTACAATGAGCAGTTCTTC. Its protein product is CACSLYRASGLYNEQFF.

This clone was counted a few times. The chain recombines TRBV30 with TRBJ1-5, with D possibly being TRBD1 (5 bases). CDR3 length: 14 residues. Per germline, CDR1 GTSNPN and CDR2 SVGIG (reference sequence). V dropped 2 bases and J dropped 4 bases, with 12 bases sitting between them. The CDR3 sequence: CAWSSGGMNQPQHF. The DNA for the CDR3 is TGTGCCTGGAGTAGTGGGGGGATGAATCAGCCCCAGCATTTT.

The J gene is TRBJ2-7, the V gene TRBV27, with TRBD1 matching over 7 bases. The V segment lost 3 bases and the J segment 2 bases; nucleotides outside the gene matches: 1. CDR3 length: 13 residues. Per germline, CDR1 MNHEY and CDR2 SMNVEV (reference sequence). CDR3 sequence: CASSFGQAYEQYF. As DNA, the CDR3 is TGTGCCAGCAGTTTCGGACAGGCCTACGAGCAGTACTTC.

This clone was observed once. The rearrangement joins TRBV4-1 to TRBJ1-2; TRBD1 matches 7 bases. V was pared by 0 bases and J by 6 bases, with 7 bases of the junction left unmatched. From germline, CDR1 is MGHRA and CDR2 YSYEKL. The CDR3 extends over 15 amino acids. CDR3 DNA sequence: TGCGCCAGCAGCCAAGATACGACAGGGTGGAATGGCTACACCTTC. Its protein product is CASSQDTTGWNGYTF.

This sequence joins TRBV11-3 and TRBJ2-1; maybe TRBD2 (6 bases). Germline V gives CDR1 SGHNT, CDR2 YENEEA. V lost 1 base to trimming and J lost 10 bases, with 11 bases between them. This CDR3 has 13 amino acids. The CDR3 is CASSLVRGGEQFF. The CDR3 coding sequence is TGTGCCAGCAGCTTAGTTCGAGGAGGGGAGCAGTTCTTC.

This sequence joins TRBV7-8 and TRBJ2-3, with D possibly TRBD1 on 6 matching bases. The CDR3 extends over 16 amino acids. The ends were cut back, 2 bases at V and 3 bases at J, with 15 bases in the middle. Looked up from germline, CDR1 is SGHVS and CDR2 is FQNEAQ. The CDR3 region is CASSLWGQGSTDTQYF. The CDR3 DNA reads TGTGCCAGCAGCTTATGGGGGCAGGGGAGTACAGATACGCAGTATTTT.

In this sample, this clone turned up once. This sample also contains other DNA sequences that code for the same CDR3. V is TRBV5-1 and J is TRBJ2-1; 11 bases line up with TRBD2. The CDR3 is 14 amino acids. Germline CDR1 reads SGHRS; CDR2 reads YFSETQ. Trimming cost V 5 bases and J 3 bases; bases outside gene matches: 1. The CDR3 spells CASRGTSGYNEQFF. CDR3 DNA sequence: TGCGCCAGCAGGGGGACTAGCGGCTACAATGAGCAGTTCTTC.

The chain is built from TRBV7-9 and TRBJ1-1; TRBD1 might be the D (5 bases). Germline-derived CDR1 and CDR2 are SEHNR and FQNEAQ (reference sequence). CDR3 length: 14 amino acids. V lost 2 bases and J lost 5, with 12 bases in between. The CDR3 nucleotides read TGTGCCAGCAGCTTACAGGGCGGTTGGACTGAAGCTTTCTTT. Encoded protein: CASSLQGGWTEAFF.

The genes are TRBV4-2 and TRBJ2-7; 13 bases are shared with TRBD2. J gave up 7 bases and V 6 bases, and 15 bases lay outside the gene matches. CDR3 size: 17 residues. The germline V gene encodes CDR1 LGHNA and CDR2 YNFKEQ. The CDR3 is CASSTWTSGGIRAEQYF. CDR3 bases: TGTGCCAGCAGTACTTGGACTAGCGGGGGTATTAGAGCAGAGCAGTACTTC.

The CDR3 reads CASTSGTDTYEQYF. CDR3 in DNA: TGTGCCAGCACCTCCGGGACTGATACCTACGAGCAGTACTTC. This sequence joins TRBV28 and TRBJ2-7, with D possibly matching TRBD2 (6 bases). With 7 bases removed from V and 2 bases from J, the gap between germline ends came to 15 bases. Germline values: CDR1 MDHEN, CDR2 SYDVKM. The CDR3 runs 14 residues.